These 25 T cell receptor beta chains share one sample of origin, sequenced in a study of shared clonotypes between healthy human individuals. Assay used: immunoSEQ multiplex PCR; TCRdb lists only in-frame clones, some missing. The data hold 2 million to 2.5 million clones, with roughly 95% observed a single time. What was sequenced was naive CD4+ T cells sorted from blood. Subset described: CD45RA+ positively selected. The receptors stem from a man younger than 35 in good health.

The chain joins TRBV7-9 to TRBJ1-2; TRBD1 matches at 7 bases. The V segment lost 5 bases and the J segment 6 bases; nucleotides outside the gene matches: 6. The CDR3 covers 13 residues. The V gene's germline CDR1 is SEHNR and CDR2 FQNEAQ (reference sequence). The CDR3, as DNA: TGTGCCAGCAGCCCAGACACAGGGGATGGCTACACCTTC. As protein: CASSPDTGDGYTF.

This chain uses TRBV7-9 with TRBJ1-5; D uncertain. The V end lost 5 bases, the J end lost 6 bases, and 14 bases lay between the germline ends. The CDR3 loop spans 14 amino acids. CDR1 SEHNR and CDR2 FQNEAQ come from the germline V gene (reference sequence). DNA for the CDR3: TGTGCCAGCAGCCTCGTAGGTGGAGGTCAGCCCCAGCATTTT. Residues: CASSLVGGGQPQHF.

V and J are TRBV6-1 and TRBJ2-5; 11 bases are a match to TRBD2. V was clipped by 4 bases and J by 2 bases; unmatched bases: 6. The CDR3 is 16 amino acids. Germline assignment: CDR1 MNHNS and CDR2 SASEGT. CDR3 nucleotides: TGTGCCAGCAGTGGGTTCTTAGCGGGGGGGCAAGAGACCCAGTACTTC. Protein sequence: CASSGFLAGGQETQYF.

This clone was counted a single time. The chain couples TRBV6-1 to TRBJ1-3; 8 bases fit TRBD1. After removal of 5 bases from V and 2 bases from J, the junction contained 5 bases not matched to a gene. Germline CDR1 MNHNS, CDR2 SASEGT. The length of the CDR3 is 15 residues. The CDR3 sequence is CASSIQGAPGNTIYF. CDR3 in DNA: TGTGCCAGCAGTATCCAGGGGGCGCCTGGAAACACCATATATTTT.

The rearrangement uses TRBV18 and TRBJ1-1; 10 bases fit TRBD1. After removal of 0 bases from V and 3 bases from J, the junction contained 7 bases not matched to a gene. Germline values: CDR1 KGHSH, CDR2 LQKENI. This CDR3 has 17 amino acids. CDR3 amino acids: CASSPPRGTGEDTEAFF. The CDR3 DNA is TGTGCCAGCTCACCACCTCGAGGGACAGGGGAGGACACTGAAGCTTTCTTT.

V is TRBV6-4 and J is TRBJ1-1, with 8 bases aligning to TRBD1. The V gene end was trimmed by 2 bases and the J gene end by 7 bases; junction bases not matched to a gene: 6. Germline assignment: CDR1 MRHNA and CDR2 SNTAGT. CDR3 size: 14 residues. The CDR3: CASSDGRGQGEAFF. CDR3 nucleotide sequence: TGTGCCAGCAGTGACGGCAGGGGGCAGGGTGAAGCTTTCTTT.

This clone was recorded once. The chain uses TRBV4-1 and TRBJ1-2; no clear D gene. Germline values: CDR1 MGHRA, CDR2 YSYEKL. The CDR3 spans 15 residues. Trimming cost V 0 bases and J 0 bases, with 8 bases left between them. The CDR3 region has the DNA TGCGCCAGCAGCCAAGAGGGGTTAGCTAACTATGGCTACACCTTC. This gives the protein CASSQEGLANYGYTF.

This CDR3 is CASSEVKGNEQYF. The CDR3, as DNA: TGTGCCAGCAGTGAGGTAAAGGGGAACGAGCAGTACTTC. The V gene is TRBV6-1, the J gene TRBJ2-7, with a tentative D call TRBD1 (5 bases). From germline, CDR1 is MNHNS and CDR2 SASEGT. The CDR3 has 13 amino acids. The V end was cut by 3 bases, the J end by 5 bases, with 11 bases between.

Worth noting for this clone: One junction end does not reproduce the germline sequence, and a read error may be involved. J is TRBJ2-5 and V is TRBV7-7; 11 nucleotides match TRBD2. The CDR3 totals 16 residues. Germline assignment: CDR1 SSHAT and CDR2 FNYEAQ (reference sequence). Here the CDR3 reads CASSMGLAVPQETQYF. CDR3 DNA sequence: TGTGCTAGCAGCATGGGACTAGCGGTACCACAAGAGACCCAGTACTTC.

CDR3 amino acids: CASSGTAGAVTYEQYF. DNA of the CDR3: TGTGCCAGCAGCGGGACCGCGGGGGCCGTAACCTACGAGCAGTACTTC. This rearrangement joins TRBV9 to TRBJ2-7; weak D call: TRBD2 (7 bases). From germline, CDR1 is SGDLS and CDR2 YYNGEE. The CDR3 loop spans 16 amino acids. The V end was cut by 3 bases, the J end by 2 bases, with 18 bases between.

This rearrangement joins TRBV9 to TRBJ2-1; tentatively, D is TRBD2 (6 bases). Looked up from germline, CDR1 is SGDLS and CDR2 is YYNGEE. Trimming shortened V by 4 bases and J by 8 bases, and 19 bases separated the two germline ends. There are 15 residues in the CDR3. The CDR3 nucleotides read TGTGCCAGCAGCCCTAGAAGTTGGCGGGACCATGAGCAGTTCTTC. Protein sequence: CASSPRSWRDHEQFF.

The rearrangement joins TRBV6-5 to TRBJ2-7, with 9 nucleotides matching TRBD1. The V gene's germline CDR1 is MNHEY and CDR2 SVGAGI. The CDR3 extends over 15 amino acids. Unmatched junction bases numbered 5, after V lost 0 bases and J lost 5 bases. The CDR3 DNA follows: TGTGCCAGCAGTTACTCGGGGGGACAGGGCCACGAGCAGTACTTC. It is translated as CASSYSGGQGHEQYF.

This chain connects TRBV5-4 to TRBJ1-2, with TRBD1 as a possible D gene (6 bases). In germline, CDR1 is SGHNT, CDR2 YYREEE (reference sequence). V was shortened by 7 bases and J by 0 bases, with 22 bases between the two germline ends. The CDR3 sequence is 17 residues long. In DNA form, the CDR3 reads TGTGCCAGCGTCCGGGGGGGCGGACCGATGACTAACTATGGCTACACCTTC. Protein: CASVRGGGPMTNYGYTF.

The chain joins TRBV7-2 to TRBJ1-1, with D possibly being TRBD1 (5 bases). With 5 bases removed from V and 5 bases from J, the gap between germline ends came to 12 bases. Germline V lookup: CDR1 SGHTA, CDR2 FQGNSA. The CDR3 is 13 amino acids. CDR3 protein: CASSPLGGTEAFF. CDR3 sequence (DNA): TGTGCCAGCAGCCCCTTGGGGGGTACTGAAGCTTTCTTT.

With respect to this clone: The sample carries other DNA sequences with the same CDR3. The V gene is TRBV30, the J gene TRBJ2-2, with 7 bases matching TRBD1. The CDR3 extends over 15 amino acids. J gave up 3 bases and V 0 bases, and 4 bases lay outside the gene matches. Looked up from germline, CDR1 is GTSNPN and CDR2 is SVGIG (reference sequence). CDR3 nucleotides: TGTGCCTGGAGTGTACTTGACAGGGACACCGGGGAGCTGTTTTTT. Protein product: CAWSVLDRDTGELFF.

This clone was seen a few times. This sequence joins TRBV6-4 and TRBJ1-6, with a possible D match to TRBD1 (5 bases). CDR3 size: 13 residues. Germline CDR1 reads MRHNA; CDR2 reads SNTAGT. CDR3 protein: CAAKGDVSSPLHF. The CDR3 DNA reads as TGTGCGGCAAAAGGGGATGTAAGTTCACCCCTCCACTTT.

The J gene is TRBJ1-2, the V gene TRBV7-2; TRBD1 matches 9 bases. The CDR3 has 13 amino acids. V lost 5 bases to trimming and J lost 2 bases; unmatched junction nucleotides: 0. The V gene's germline CDR1 is SGHTA and CDR2 FQGNSA. The CDR3 DNA sequence: TGTGCCAGCAGCGGGACAGGGAACTATGGCTACACCTTC. Encoded protein: CASSGTGNYGYTF.

The chain couples TRBV5-4 to TRBJ2-7, with D possibly matching TRBD1 (5 bases). The CDR3 covers 16 residues. V was pared by 0 bases and J by 3 bases, with 16 bases between. The germline CDR1 and CDR2 sequences are SGHNT and YYREEE (reference sequence). The CDR3 sequence is CASSLEGRGARYEQYF. In nucleotides, the CDR3 is TGTGCCAGCAGCTTGGAGGGTAGGGGTGCACGCTACGAGCAGTACTTC.

The J gene is TRBJ2-6, the V gene TRBV7-8, with D perhaps matching TRBD1 (6 bases). There are 18 residues in the CDR3. Looked up from germline, CDR1 is SGHVS and CDR2 is FQNEAQ. V was shortened by 7 bases and J by 3 bases, with 22 bases between the two germline ends. CDR3 protein: CASTGSTGLFFGANVLTF. In DNA form, the CDR3 reads TGTGCCAGCACCGGAAGCACAGGGTTATTCTTTGGGGCCAACGTCCTGACTTTC.

This clone appeared a single time. The chain combines TRBV5-1 with TRBJ2-2; perhaps TRBD1 as D (6 bases). The CDR3 runs 17 residues. The germline gives CDR1 SGHRS, CDR2 YFSETQ. Trimming took off 0 bases at V and 3 bases at J, with 15 bases between the two ends. The CDR3 reads CASSLAVGTTYTGELFF. CDR3 sequence (DNA): TGCGCCAGCAGCTTGGCCGTCGGGACAACCTACACCGGGGAGCTGTTTTTT.

The gene calls are TRBV7-2 and TRBJ1-1; possibly TRBD1 for D (5 bases). Germline values: CDR1 SGHTA, CDR2 FQGNSA. V was shortened by 8 bases and J by 0 bases, with 22 bases between the two germline ends. The CDR3 extends over 17 amino acids. The CDR3 protein is CASSTQVTWPLNTEAFF. For the CDR3, the DNA is TGTGCCAGCTCGACACAGGTCACGTGGCCACTGAACACTGAAGCTTTCTTT.

This chain uses TRBV28 with TRBJ1-5; D may be TRBD1 (6 bases). Looked up from germline, CDR1 is MDHEN and CDR2 is SYDVKM. V was pared by 4 bases and J by 7 bases, with 17 bases between. The CDR3 is 15 amino acids. The DNA of the CDR3 is TGTGCCAGCAGTTCGGCGCAGGGGCAGGGGCAGCCCCAGCATTTT. Protein: CASSSAQGQGQPQHF.

The V and J genes are TRBV7-9 and TRBJ2-7; TRBD2 aligns across 8 bases. Losses at the gene ends were 5 bases for V and 5 bases for J; bases not matched to a gene: 14. This CDR3 is built from 16 residues. Per the germline V gene, CDR1 is SEHNR and CDR2 is FQNEAQ (reference sequence). CDR3 DNA sequence: TGTGCCAGCAGCCCCAATTTGGGACTAGTGTACCACGAGCAGTACTTC. Protein sequence: CASSPNLGLVYHEQYF.

V and J are TRBV12-1 and TRBJ2-7; TRBD2 was called by the table and not checked on the DNA. TRBV12-1 corresponds to a pseudogene. There are 10 residues in the CDR3. The CDR3 sequence: CASSPGEQYF. CDR3 nucleotide sequence: TGTGCCAGCAGCCCGGGCGAGCAGTACTTC.

The genes are TRBV7-9 and TRBJ2-4; 9 bases align to TRBD1. Germline assignment: CDR1 SEHNR and CDR2 FQNEAQ (reference sequence). The CDR3 spans 16 residues. V dropped 2 bases and J dropped 1; count of bases not matched to a gene: 3. CDR3 protein: CASSLTGGLAKNIQYF. The CDR3, as DNA: TGTGCCAGCAGCTTAACAGGGGGCCTGGCCAAAAACATTCAGTACTTC. The full variable domain, in which reference TRBV7-9 and TRBJ2-4 provide the parts outside the CDR3, is DTGVSQNPRHKITKRGQNVTFRCDPISEHNRLYWYRQTLGQGPEFLTYFQNEAQLEKSRLLSDRFSAERPKGSFSTLEIQRTEQGDSAMYLCASSLTGGLAKNIQYFGAGTRLSVL.